Sequencing of this TCR beta chain was carried out in a study of molecular identifiers for immune sequencing clone quantification. Points from the study as a whole: Detecting spiked Jurkat TCR RNA from one cell among around 930,000 naive cells was reportedly possible. Clones carrying above 20 RNA copies accounted for over 99% of effector molecules, under 1% in naive cells.

V dropped 0 bases and J dropped 8 bases, with 18 bases sitting between them. CDR3 length: 15 amino acids. The V gene's germline CDR1 is SQVTM and CDR2 ANQGSEA. This clonotype showed up just a few times. Antigen specificity is unknown. A much larger clone lies a single base off, so this may be a read error. Bulk TCR libraries were made with methods that had been previously described and with listed TCR primers. TCRdb analysed the PCR reads with MiXCR anew, one entry per CDR3 protein. The sample shows 300,000 to 400,000 distinct CDR3 sequences, 24% of them seen only once. Isolation of naive CD8 T cells was achieved by sorting on a CD8+CD4-CCR7+CD45RA+ phenotype.

Input material: naive CD8+ T cells from blood, with Jurkat cell RNA spiked in. Described subset: FACS-sorted CD8+CD4-CCR7+CD45RA+ naive T cells. The chain employs TRBV29-1 and TRBJ2-3, with D perhaps TRBD2 (5 bases). The TCR sequence derives from a human donor in good health. Some libraries in this study had Jurkat cell RNA spiked in. CDR3 region: CSVEDLSVSGGTQYF. The DNA for the CDR3 is TGCAGCGTTGAAGATCTTAGCGTCTCCGGAGGTACGCAGTATTTT.